This T cell receptor (beta chain) was documented in a study of blood T cell repertoires in COVID-19. Study in general: Some COVID-19 samples were acute and others convalescent; all came from the United States, Italy and Spain. T cells, B-cell-depleted T cells, or PBMCs provided the cDNA or gDNA that served as material.

J was trimmed by 1 base and V by 4 bases; bases with no gene match: 4. This CDR3 has 15 residues. Germline V gene data show CDR1 as MNHEY and CDR2 as SVGAGI. Clones were sequenced by immunoSEQ multiplex PCR, and TCRdb holds only the in-frame ones, with some missing. This table has over 55,000 clones, about 85% appearing once. The source of this sequence is a woman of 80 years or more with COVID-19, enrolled during active disease. The sample consisted of peripheral blood. The V gene is TRBV6-5, the J gene TRBJ1-5, with 7 bases lining up with TRBD1. DNA of the CDR3: TGTGCCAGCAGTTTGGACAGGAGGAGCAATCAGCCCCAGCATTTT. It encodes CASSLDRRSNQPQHF.